Listed here are 18 T cell receptor beta chains from one sample, sequenced in a study of T cells in Graves' hyperthyroidism and ophthalmopathy. From RNA transcripts, TCR beta CDR3 regions were amplified. HTBI primers drove first-round RT-PCR of the TCR CDR3. TCRdb analysed the multiplex PCR reads with MiXCR anew, one entry per CDR3 protein. The table lists roughly 740,000 distinct CDR3 sequences, 16% of them singletons. Sequenced: blood. These receptors were collected from a man aged 18-30 years with Graves' hyperthyroidism.

J is TRBJ2-7 and V is TRBV7-9, with D perhaps TRBD2 (6 bases). The CDR3 extends over 16 amino acids. V lost 2 bases, J lost 0 bases, and 14 bases lay in between. The germline gives CDR1 SEHNR, CDR2 FQNEAQ (reference sequence). The CDR3 reads CASSLWGGMGSYEQYF. The DNA for the CDR3 is TGTGCCAGCAGCTTATGGGGCGGGATGGGCTCCTACGAGCAGTACTTC.

The chain couples TRBV10-1 to TRBJ2-2, with TRBD1 identical over 7 bases. Trimming cost V 5 bases and J 2 bases; bases outside gene matches: 8. This CDR3 is built from 16 residues. Looked up from germline, CDR1 is WNHNN and CDR2 is SYGVQD (reference sequence). CDR3 coding DNA: TGCGCCAGCAGTACAGGGGATACAGCCAACACCGGGGAGCTGTTTTTT. Amino acids: CASSTGDTANTGELFF.

The chain joins TRBV27 to TRBJ2-3; tentatively, D is TRBD2 (6 bases). The V end was cut by 4 bases, the J end by 1 base, with 12 bases between. The CDR3 is made up of 15 amino acids. Per the germline V gene, CDR1 is MNHEY and CDR2 is SMNVEV (reference sequence). CDR3 DNA sequence: TGTGCCAGCAGTTACGGGGGAGGTGGCACAGATACGCAGTATTTT. Protein sequence: CASSYGGGGTDTQYF.

This clonotype has a count of ten or more. The chain has TRBV28 and TRBJ2-7; D unresolved. The germline V gene encodes CDR1 MDHEN and CDR2 SYDVKM. V was cut by 8 bases and J by 1 base, with 12 bases left in between. The CDR3 totals 13 residues. In DNA form, the CDR3 reads TGTGCCAGCCCCGTCGGCCGATCCTACGAGCAGTACTTC. Encoded protein: CASPVGRSYEQYF.

This clonotype was counted at least ten times. J is TRBJ2-3 and V is TRBV7-9; D unclear. The CDR3 extends over 13 amino acids. Germline lookup yields CDR1 SEHNR and CDR2 FQNEAQ (reference sequence). V was trimmed by 3 bases and J by 2 bases, leaving 6 bases between them. The CDR3: CASSFPTTDTQYF. CDR3 coding DNA: TGTGCCAGCAGCTTTCCTACCACAGATACGCAGTATTTT. Full variable domain (rest looked up from reference TRBV7-9 and TRBJ2-3): DTGVSQNPRHKITKRGQNVTFRCDPISEHNRLYWYRQTLGQGPEFLTYFQNEAQLEKSRLLSDRFSAERPKGSFSTLEIQRTEQGDSAMYLCASSFPTTDTQYFGPGTRLTVL.

J is TRBJ1-4 and V is TRBV5-6, with D perhaps matching TRBD1 (6 bases). V gave up 4 bases and J gave up 8 bases, with 21 bases separating them. From germline, CDR1 is SGHDT and CDR2 YYEEEE. The length of the CDR3 is 16 residues. The CDR3 DNA reads as TGTGCCAGCAGCCAAGACTTACAGGGCCCGACGGAAAAACTGTTTTTT. It encodes CASSQDLQGPTEKLFF.

This rearrangement joins TRBV12-5 to TRBJ2-1; D is possibly TRBD2 (6 bases). This CDR3 spans 14 amino acids. V was trimmed by 2 bases and J by 10 bases, leaving 15 bases between them. Germline CDR1 LGHNT, CDR2 FRNRAP. CDR3 amino acids: CASGLRDSWAEQFF. CDR3 bases: TGTGCTAGTGGTTTGAGGGACTCCTGGGCCGAGCAGTTCTTC.

The sample holds many counts of this clonotype. This rearrangement joins TRBV6-2 or TRBV6-3 to TRBJ2-7; possibly TRBD2 for D (5 bases). The germline V and J ends were trimmed by 6 bases and 3 bases, with 18 bases remaining between them. Looked up from germline, CDR1 is MNHEY and CDR2 is SVGEGT. There are 15 residues in the CDR3. The CDR3 region is CASREVAIRSYEQYF. CDR3 DNA: TGTGCCAGCAGGGAGGTGGCGATCCGAAGCTACGAGCAGTACTTC.

This clonotype was seen more than once but under ten times. At one of its ends the junction is not consistent with the germline gene, which may arise from a read error. The rearrangement links TRBV12-3 or TRBV12-4 to TRBJ2-2, with 7 bases matching TRBD2. This CDR3 has 16 residues. CDR3: CASTLPSGDNTGELFF. The CDR3 DNA reads TGTGCCAGCACTTTACCTAGCGGAGATAACACCGGGGAGCTGTTTTTT.

This clonotype was seen only a few times. The chain is built from TRBV12-3 or TRBV12-4 and TRBJ2-4; unclear D gene. CDR3 length equals 13 residues. Trimming stripped 4 bases from V and 9 bases from J, with 13 bases between. Here the CDR3 DNA reads TGTGCCAGCAGTTATCATCGGCGGCCCATTCAGTACTTC. Translation gives CASSYHRRPIQYF.

J is TRBJ1-4 and V is TRBV19; no clear D. Germline V lookup: CDR1 LNHDA, CDR2 SQIVND (reference sequence). The ends were cut back, 7 bases at V and 1 base at J, with 10 bases in the middle. This CDR3 spans 14 amino acids. The CDR3 coding sequence is TGTGCCAGTAATACCGGAGGAACTAATGAAAAACTGTTTTTT. Protein: CASNTGGTNEKLFF.

The sample holds a few counts of this clonotype. V usage is TRBV7-9 and J usage is TRBJ2-1; D remains unclear. This CDR3 has 11 residues. V shed 0 bases and J shed 10 bases, with 4 bases lying between them. Germline V gene lookup returns CDR1 SEHNR and CDR2 FQNEAQ (reference sequence). CDR3 in DNA: TGTGCCAGCAGCTTAGCATGGGAGCAGTTCTTC. Its translation: CASSLAWEQFF.

The table lists this clonotype with many counts. The chain uses TRBV11-3 and TRBJ2-7; 9 nucleotides line up with TRBD1. Germline lookup yields CDR1 SGHNT and CDR2 YENEEA. The CDR3 covers 14 residues. With 1 base clipped from V and 4 bases from J, the junction kept 2 bases outside the gene matches. CDR3 nucleotides: TGTGCCAGCAGCTTAGGGGGACAGGGTTACGAGCAGTACTTC. Protein sequence: CASSLGGQGYEQYF.

This clonotype turned up a few times. The gene calls are TRBV20-1 and TRBJ1-5; D gene ambiguous. The germline V gene encodes CDR1 DFQATT and CDR2 SNEGSKA (reference sequence). Trimming removed 0 bases from V and 1 base from J, with 7 bases in between. The CDR3 is 14 residues long. The CDR3 is CSARDRRSNQPQHF. DNA of the CDR3: TGCAGTGCTAGAGACCGCCGGAGCAATCAGCCCCAGCATTTT.

This clonotype was counted ten times or more. The rearrangement links TRBV7-3 to TRBJ2-1; TRBD2 might be the D (5 bases). CDR3 length: 13 residues. Between the trimmed V and J ends, which lost 5 bases and 8 bases, there was a span of 13 bases. CDR1 and CDR2 from the germline V gene are SGHTA and FQGTGA. The chain's CDR3 is CASSAFVSDEQFF. The CDR3, as DNA: TGTGCCAGCAGCGCGTTTGTTAGCGATGAGCAGTTCTTC.

This chain links TRBV6-1 with TRBJ1-4, with a weak D call TRBD1 (6 bases). The CDR3 has 14 amino acids. Trimming left V 6 bases short and J 5 bases short, with 13 bases between. The germline gives CDR1 MNHNS, CDR2 SASEGT. The CDR3 nucleotides read TGTGCCAGCAGCCAACAGGGTAGAAATGAAAAACTGTTTTTT. Protein: CASSQQGRNEKLFF.

A note on this clonotype: One base away lies a much larger clone, so this may be a sequencing read error. The CDR3 end shows no conserved phenylalanine or tryptophan, and so a read error is likely. The chain carries TRBV28 and TRBJ2-1; no definite D call. Looked up from germline, CDR1 is MDHEN and CDR2 is SYDVKM. V was cut by 1 base and J by 5 bases, with 3 bases left in between. The CDR3 loop spans 12 amino acids. Here the CDR3 DNA reads TGTGCCAGCAGTTTATCCGACAATGAGCAGTTCCTC. It specifies CASSLSDNEQFL.

This clonotype was detected a few times. J is TRBJ2-1 and V is TRBV7-9; TRBD2 is a possible D gene (6 bases). CDR3 length: 15 amino acids. The V and J ends lost 1 base and 3 bases respectively, with 10 bases between them. Germline V gives CDR1 SEHNR, CDR2 FQNEAQ (reference sequence). CDR3 sequence: CASSLGGTHYNEQFF. The CDR3 region has the DNA TGTGCCAGCAGCTTAGGCGGGACGCACTACAATGAGCAGTTCTTC.